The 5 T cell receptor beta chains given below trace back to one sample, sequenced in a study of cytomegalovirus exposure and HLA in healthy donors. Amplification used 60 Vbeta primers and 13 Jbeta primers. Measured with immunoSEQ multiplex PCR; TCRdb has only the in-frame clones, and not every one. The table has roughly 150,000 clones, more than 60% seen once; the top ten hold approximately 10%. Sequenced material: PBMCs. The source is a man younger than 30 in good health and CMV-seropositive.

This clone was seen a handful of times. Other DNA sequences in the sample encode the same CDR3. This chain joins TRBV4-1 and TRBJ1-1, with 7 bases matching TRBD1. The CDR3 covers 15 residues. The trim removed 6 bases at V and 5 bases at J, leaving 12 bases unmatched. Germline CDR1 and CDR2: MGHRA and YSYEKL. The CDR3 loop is CASREEGARGTEAFF. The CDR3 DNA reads TGCGCCAGCAGAGAGGAGGGGGCACGGGGAACTGAAGCTTTCTTT.

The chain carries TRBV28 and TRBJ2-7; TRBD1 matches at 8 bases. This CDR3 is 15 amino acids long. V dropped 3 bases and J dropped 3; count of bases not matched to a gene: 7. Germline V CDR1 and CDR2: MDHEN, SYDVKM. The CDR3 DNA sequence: TGTGCCAGCAGTTTCCGGGACAGGACGAACTACGAGCAGTACTTC. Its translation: CASSFRDRTNYEQYF.

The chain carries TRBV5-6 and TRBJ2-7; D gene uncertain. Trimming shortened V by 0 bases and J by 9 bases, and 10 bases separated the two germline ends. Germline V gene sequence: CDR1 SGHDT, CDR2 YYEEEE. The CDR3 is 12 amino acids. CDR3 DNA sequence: TGTGCCAGCAGCTTGGTTGGCAGTCGGCAGTACTTC. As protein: CASSLVGSRQYF.

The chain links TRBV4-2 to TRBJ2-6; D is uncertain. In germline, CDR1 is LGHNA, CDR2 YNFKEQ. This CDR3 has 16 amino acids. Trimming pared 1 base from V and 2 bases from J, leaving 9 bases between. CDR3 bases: TGTGCCAGCAGCCAAGTTGCGCACGCTGGGGCCAACGTCCTGACTTTC. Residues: CASSQVAHAGANVLTF.

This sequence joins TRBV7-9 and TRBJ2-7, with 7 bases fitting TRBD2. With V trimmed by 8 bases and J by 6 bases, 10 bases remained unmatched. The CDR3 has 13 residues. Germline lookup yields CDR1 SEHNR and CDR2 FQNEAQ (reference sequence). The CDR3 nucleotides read TGTGCCAGCGGGGCGGGAGTACGCAGCGAGCAGTACTTC. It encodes CASGAGVRSEQYF.